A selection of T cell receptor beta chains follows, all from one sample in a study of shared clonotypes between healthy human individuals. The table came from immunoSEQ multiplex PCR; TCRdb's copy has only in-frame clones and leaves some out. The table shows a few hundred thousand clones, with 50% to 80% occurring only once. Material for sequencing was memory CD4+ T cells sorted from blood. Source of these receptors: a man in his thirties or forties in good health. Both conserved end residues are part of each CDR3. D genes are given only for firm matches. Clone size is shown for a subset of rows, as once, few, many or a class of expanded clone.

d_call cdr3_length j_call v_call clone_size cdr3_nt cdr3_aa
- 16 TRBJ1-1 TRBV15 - TGTGCCACCAGCAGCCCCCTATCAGGGGCCAACACTGAAGCTTTCTTT CATSSPLSGANTEAFF
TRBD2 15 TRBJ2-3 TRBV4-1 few TGCGCCAGCAGCCAAGTAGCGGGAGGGGGGGATACGCAGTATTTT CASSQVAGGGDTQYF
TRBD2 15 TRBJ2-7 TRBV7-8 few TGTGCCAGCAGCTTAACTAGCGGTAGCTCCTACGAGCAGTACTTC CASSLTSGSSYEQYF
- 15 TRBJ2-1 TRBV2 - TGTGCCAGCAGTTCATCGGGGCTTCCCGGGAATGAGCAGTTCTTC CASSSSGLPGNEQFF
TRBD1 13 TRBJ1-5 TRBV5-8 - TGTGCCAGCAGCTTCAGGGGGCCGGGACCCCAGCATTTT CASSFRGPGPQHF
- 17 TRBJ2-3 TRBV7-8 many TGTGCCAGCATCAGGGGGGGCGGGAGCCATAGCACAGATACGCAGTATTTT CASIRGGGSHSTDTQYF
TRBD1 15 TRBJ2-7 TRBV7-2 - TGTGCCAGCAGCTTAGCCGGGACAGGCCCGTACGAGCAGTACTTC CASSLAGTGPYEQYF
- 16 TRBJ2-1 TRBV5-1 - TGCGCCAGCAGCAAAACCGCCGGCGGGCTCTCTAATGAGCAGTTCTTC CASSKTAGGLSNEQFF
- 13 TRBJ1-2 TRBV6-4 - TGTGCCAGCAGTTTAGACGGAAACTATGGCTACACCTTC CASSLDGNYGYTF
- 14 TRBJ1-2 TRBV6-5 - TGTGCCAGCAGTTTCTCCGATCCTAACTATGGCTACACCTTC CASSFSDPNYGYTF
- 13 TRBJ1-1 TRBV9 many TGTGCCAGCACCCCATTGGACGGCGGGAAAGCTTTCTTT CASTPLDGGKAFF
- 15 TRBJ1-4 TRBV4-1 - TGCGCCAGCAGTCAAGTGCACCCGCAGGCTGAAAAACTGTTTTTT CASSQVHPQAEKLFF
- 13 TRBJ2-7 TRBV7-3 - TGTGCCAGCAGGACCGGGCCTTCCTACGAGCAGTACTTC CASRTGPSYEQYF
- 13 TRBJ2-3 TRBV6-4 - TGTGCCAGCAGTGAGTACCGGACCGATACGCAGTATTTT CASSEYRTDTQYF
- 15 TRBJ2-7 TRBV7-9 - TGTGCCAGCAGCTCGGGGGACCTTCGGTCCTACGAGCAGTACTTC CASSSGDLRSYEQYF
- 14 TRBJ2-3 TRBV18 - TGTGCCAGCTCACCGGGTCCAGCCACAGATACGCAGTATTTT CASSPGPATDTQYF
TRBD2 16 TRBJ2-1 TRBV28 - TGTGCCAGCAGTTTGCCGCTAGCGGGAGGTTACAATGAGCAGTTCTTC CASSLPLAGGYNEQFF
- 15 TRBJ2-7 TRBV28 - TGTGCCAGCAGCATCATGGCGATTGGGCAATACGAGCAGTACTTC CASSIMAIGQYEQYF
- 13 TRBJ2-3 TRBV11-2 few TGTGCCAGCAGCTTAGAAGCGTATGGTACGCAGTATTTT CASSLEAYGTQYF
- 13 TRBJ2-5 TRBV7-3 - TGTGCCAGCAGCTCCTACCCGGGGGAGACCCAGTACTTC CASSSYPGETQYF
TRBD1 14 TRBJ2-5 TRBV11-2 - TGTGCCAGCAGCTTCGGACAGGGACAAGAGACCCAGTACTTC CASSFGQGQETQYF
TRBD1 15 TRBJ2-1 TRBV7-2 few TGTGCCAGCAGCTTATACTGGACAGGTTCGGGTGAGCAGTTCTTC CASSLYWTGSGEQFF
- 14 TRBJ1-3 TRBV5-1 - TGCGCCAGCAGCCCAGTGAGCTCTGGAAACACCATATATTTT CASSPVSSGNTIYF
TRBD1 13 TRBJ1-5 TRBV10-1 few TGCGCCAGCAGCGGACAGGGGGGATCGCCCCAGCATTTT CASSGQGGSPQHF
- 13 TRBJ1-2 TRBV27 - TGTGCCAGCAGTTTATCTTGGGGGTATGGCTACACCTTC CASSLSWGYGYTF
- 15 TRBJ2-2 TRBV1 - TGCACCAGCAGCCAAGATCACGGGGAACACCGGGGAGCTGTTTTT CTSSQDHGEHRGAVF
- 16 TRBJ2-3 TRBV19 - TGTGCCAGTAGTATGTCGGGAGCGACTTGGGGAGATACGCAGTATTTT CASSMSGATWGDTQYF
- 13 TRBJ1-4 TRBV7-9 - TGTGCCAGCAGCCTCCCCGCCGCGGGAAAACTGTTTTTT CASSLPAAGKLFF
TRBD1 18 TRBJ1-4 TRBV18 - TGTGCCAGCTCACCTCTCCCCCAACAACAGGGGCTTAATGAAAAACTGTTTTTT CASSPLPQQQGLNEKLFF
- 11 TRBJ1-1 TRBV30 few TGTGCCTGGAGGATGAACACTGAAGCTTTCTTT CAWRMNTEAFF
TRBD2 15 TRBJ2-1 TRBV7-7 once TGTGCCAGCAGCCCTGGACTAGCGGGAGTCAATGAGCAGTTCTTC CASSPGLAGVNEQFF
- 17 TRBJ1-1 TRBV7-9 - TGTGCCAGCAGCCCCTATGTAGGGCGGCTCATGAACACTGAAGCTTTCTTT CASSPYVGRLMNTEAFF
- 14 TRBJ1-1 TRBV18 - TGTGCCAGCTCAGCCGACTGGATGAACACTGAAGCTTTCTTT CASSADWMNTEAFF
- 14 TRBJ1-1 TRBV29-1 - TGCAGCGACTCCAGAGGGGGACGAAGCACTGAAGCTTTCTTT CSDSRGGRSTEAFF
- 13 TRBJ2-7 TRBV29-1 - TGCAGCGTTGAGAGGCAGGGCGGGGACGAGCAGTACTTC CSVERQGGDEQYF
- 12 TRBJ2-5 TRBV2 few TGTGCCAGATCTACAGGCTATGAGACCCAGTACTTC CARSTGYETQYF
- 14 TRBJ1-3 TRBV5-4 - TGTGCCAGCAGCCCTGGCGGGGCTGGAAACACCATATATTTT CASSPGGAGNTIYF
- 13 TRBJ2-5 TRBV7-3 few TGTGCCAGCAGCTTGATGGGTGGGGATGTCCAGTACTTC CASSLMGGDVQYF
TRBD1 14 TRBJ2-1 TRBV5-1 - TGCGCCAGCAGAAAGGGGGCCGGGGCCAATGAGCAGTTCTTC CASRKGAGANEQFF
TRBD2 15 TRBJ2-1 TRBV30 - TGTGCCTGGTCCAGAACTAGCGGGAGGGCCCATGAGCAGTTCTTC CAWSRTSGRAHEQFF
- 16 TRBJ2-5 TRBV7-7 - TGTGCTAGCAGCTTAGGCGGACTGGTCTCCCGGGAGACCCAGTACTTC CASSLGGLVSRETQYF
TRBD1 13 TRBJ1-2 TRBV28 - TGTGCCAGCAGTTGGACAGGGAGCTCTGGCTACACCTTC CASSWTGSSGYTF
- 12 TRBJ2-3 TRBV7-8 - TGTGCCAGCAGTCCAGGACAGGATACGCAGTATTTT CASSPGQDTQYF
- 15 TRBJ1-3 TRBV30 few TGTGCCTGGACAAAAAGCAGGGTATCAGGAAACACCATATATTTT CAWTKSRVSGNTIYF
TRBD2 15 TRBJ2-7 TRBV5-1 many TGCGCCAGCAGCTTGGATACCGGGACTAGCTACGAGCAGTACTTC CASSLDTGTSYEQYF
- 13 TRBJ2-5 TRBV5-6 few TGTGCCAGCAGCTTGACGCCGCAAGAGACCCAGTACTTC CASSLTPQETQYF
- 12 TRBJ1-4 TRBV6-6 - TGTGCCAGCAGTGACATAAACGAAAAACTGTTTTTT CASSDINEKLFF
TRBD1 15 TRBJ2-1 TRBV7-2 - TGTGCCAGCAGCTTCCAGACAGGGGGTTACAATGAGCAGTTCTTC CASSFQTGGYNEQFF
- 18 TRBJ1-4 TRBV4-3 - TGCGCCAGCAGCCAAGCAACGGGGACACAGGGATCTAATGAAAAACTGTTTTTT CASSQATGTQGSNEKLFF
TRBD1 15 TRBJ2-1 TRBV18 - TGTGCCAGCTCACCAGCGACAGGGGGTTACAATGAGCAGTTCTTC CASSPATGGYNEQFF
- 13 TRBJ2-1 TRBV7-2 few TGTGCCAGCAGCTTAGTCGGCTACAATGAGCAGTTCTTC CASSLVGYNEQFF